Listed below are T cell receptor beta chains from one sample, sequenced in a study of T-cell reconstitution after alpha-beta-depleted transplantation in children. TCRdb independently ran MiXCR on the PCR reads; one entry per CDR3 protein. Among around 400,000 distinct CDR3 sequences listed, approximately 11% were seen once. The source was PBMCs from the stem cell graft donor, collected from the stem cell graft. These receptors were collected from a human donor who donated a stem cell graft to a child with acute myeloid leukemia. Each CDR3 is given with its conserved first and last residue. D genes are given only for firm matches. Some rows mark clone size as missing; the rest say once, few, many or name a class of expanded clone.

j_call d_call clone_size v_call cdr3_aa cdr3_nt
TRBJ1-2 - - TRBV7-9 CATSHGETGYGYTF TGTGCCACTTCTCACGGGGAGACAGGCTATGGCTACACCTTC
TRBJ2-3 - many TRBV7-2 CASSLRSSTDTQYF TGTGCCAGCAGCTTAAGGTCGAGCACAGATACGCAGTATTTT
TRBJ2-2 - many TRBV2 CASSEGGGQNTGELFF TGTGCCAGCAGTGAAGGAGGTGGGCAGAACACCGGGGAGCTGTTTTTT
TRBJ2-1 TRBD2 many TRBV6-5 CASSQRLGGGNEQFF TGTGCCAGCAGCCAGAGGTTGGGCGGGGGTAATGAGCAGTTCTTC
TRBJ2-1 - few TRBV9 CASSARQHEQFF TGTGCCAGCAGCGCGCGACAGCACGAGCAGTTCTTC
TRBJ2-2 - many TRBV27 CASSLGRGELFF TGTGCCAGCAGTTTAGGTCGCGGGGAGCTGTTTTTT
TRBJ2-2 TRBD2 - TRBV20-1 CSARRLAPGELFF TGCAGTGCTCGACGACTAGCCCCCGGGGAGCTGTTTTTT
TRBJ1-1 - - TRBV20-1 CSASRQVGTEAFF TGCAGTGCTAGTAGACAGGTTGGGACTGAAGCTTTCTTT
TRBJ1-5 - few TRBV19 CASHRDGKDQPQHF TGTGCCAGCCACCGAGATGGTAAGGATCAGCCCCAGCATTTT
TRBJ1-2 TRBD1 few TRBV6-5 CASSYSGTAAYGYTF TGTGCCAGCAGTTACTCGGGGACAGCTGCCTATGGCTACACCTTC
TRBJ1-6 TRBD1 few TRBV4-2 CASSQGGTGEARRNNSPLHF TGTGCCAGCAGCCAAGGAGGGACAGGGGAAGCCCGTAGAAATAATTCACCCCTCCACTTT
TRBJ2-1 TRBD1 - TRBV5-1 CASSSWDRANYNEQFF TGCGCCAGCAGCTCCTGGGACAGGGCCAACTACAATGAGCAGTTCTTC
TRBJ1-1 - - TRBV18 CASSPRGASPNTEAFF TGTGCCAGCTCACCACGGGGGGCGTCCCCGAACACTGAAGCTTTCTTT
TRBJ2-6 - few TRBV7-8 CASSLFGGIGASGANVLTF TGTGCCAGCAGCTTATTTGGGGGGATCGGAGCCTCTGGGGCCAACGTCCTGACTTTC
TRBJ2-1 - - TRBV6-1 CASSEGRTGLNEQFF TGTGCCAGCAGTGAGGGCAGGACCGGTTTGAATGAGCAGTTCTTC
TRBJ2-3 - - TRBV10-3 CAISGRADRQYF TGTGCCATCAGTGGGAGGGCAGATAGGCAGTATTTT
TRBJ2-1 - few TRBV10-3 CAISEFMVSYNEQFF TGTGCCATCAGTGAGTTCATGGTATCCTACAATGAGCAGTTCTTC
TRBJ2-3 TRBD2 many TRBV20-1 CSATSTSGRALTDTQYF TGCAGTGCTACCTCGACTAGCGGGAGGGCCTTGACAGATACGCAGTATTTT
TRBJ2-2 - - TRBV12-3/TRBV12-4 CASSLFAGAGGEGELFF TGTGCCAGCAGTTTATTTGCGGGGGCAGGGGGCGAAGGGGAGCTGTTTTTT
TRBJ2-1 - many TRBV5-1 CASSLGIPPYNEQFF TGCGCCAGCAGCTTGGGAATACCCCCCTACAATGAGCAGTTCTTC
TRBJ2-7 - few TRBV10-3 CAITGQLSGEQYF TGTGCCATTACTGGTCAACTCTCGGGGGAGCAGTACTTC
TRBJ2-3 - once TRBV4-2 CASSAGLISDTQYF TGTGCCAGCAGCGCCGGGCTCATCTCAGATACGCAGTATTTT
TRBJ2-2 - many TRBV12-3/TRBV12-4 CASSFNAGTGELFF TGTGCCAGCAGTTTCAACGCAGGCACCGGGGAGCTGTTTTTT
TRBJ2-2 - few TRBV29-1 CSVEVLNTGELFF TGCAGCGTTGAGGTGTTGAACACCGGGGAGCTGTTTTTT
TRBJ1-1 TRBD1 - TRBV9 CASSAKDRTLNTEAFF TGTGCCAGCAGCGCCAAGGACAGGACCTTGAACACTGAAGCTTTCTTT
TRBJ2-7 TRBD2 few TRBV19 CASSKGLAGVVYEQYF TGTGCCAGTAGTAAGGGACTAGCGGGAGTAGTCTACGAGCAGTACTTC
TRBJ2-3 TRBD1 few TRBV27 CASSRSRRGPSTDTQYF TGTGCCAGCAGTAGAAGTCGCAGGGGGCCTAGCACAGATACGCAGTATTTT
TRBJ2-1 TRBD1 - TRBV7-9 CASSLVSGTGDYNEQFF TGTGCCAGCAGCTTAGTATCCGGGACAGGGGACTACAATGAGCAGTTCTTC
TRBJ1-5 - - TRBV6-1 CASKVGDLSNQPQHF TGTGCCAGCAAAGTGGGGGACCTTAGCAATCAGCCCCAGCATTTT
TRBJ2-1 - - TRBV20-1 CSAGGGPYNEQFF TGCAGTGCTGGGGGCGGACCCTACAATGAGCAGTTCTTC
TRBJ2-7 TRBD1 - TRBV6-5 CASSSTGTGVTGEQYF TGTGCCAGCAGTTCTACCGGGACAGGGGTCACGGGAGAGCAGTACTTC
TRBJ2-3 TRBD2 many TRBV20-1 CSAGLAGGSDTQYF TGCAGTGCGGGCCTAGCGGGGGGGTCAGATACGCAGTATTTT
TRBJ2-7 - few TRBV6-1 CASRDSPTLSYEQYF TGTGCCAGCAGGGACAGCCCGACTCTCTCCTACGAGCAGTACTTC
TRBJ2-3 TRBD1 many TRBV12-3/TRBV12-4 CASRSGGTDTQYF TGTGCCAGCAGGTCAGGGGGAACAGATACGCAGTATTTT
TRBJ2-7 TRBD1 many TRBV27 CASATGTGGVRSSYEQYF TGTGCCAGCGCAACCGGGACAGGTGGAGTTCGTAGCTCCTACGAGCAGTACTTC
TRBJ2-7 - few TRBV20-1 CSARSGLLYEQYF TGCAGTGCTAGATCGGGACTGCTCTACGAGCAGTACTTC
TRBJ1-6 - - TRBV2 CASMANSPLHF TGTGCCAGCATGGCGAATTCACCCCTCCACTTT
TRBJ2-3 - - TRBV27 CVSTQRAGATDTQYF TGTGTCAGCACCCAGCGCGCGGGGGCCACAGATACGCAGTATTTT
TRBJ2-7 - few TRBV7-2 CASSLRQVSYEQYF TGTGCCAGCAGCTTACGACAGGTCTCCTACGAGCAGTACTTC
TRBJ2-2 TRBD2 - TRBV7-6 CASSLQPQRGSNTGELFF TGTGCCAGCAGCTTACAGCCTCAGCGGGGGTCGAACACCGGGGAGCTGTTTTTT
TRBJ2-1 - - TRBV7-3 CASSPSGSRNVQFF TGTGCCAGCAGTCCCTCTGGGAGCCGGAATGTGCAGTTCTTC
TRBJ2-1 TRBD2 few TRBV29-1 CSVTRGGTYNEQFF TGCAGCGTTACCCGGGGGGGGACTTACAATGAGCAGTTCTTC
TRBJ2-5 TRBD1 - TRBV5-4 CASSRQGAGETQYF TGTGCCAGCAGCCGACAGGGGGCTGGAGAGACCCAGTACTTC
TRBJ2-5 - many TRBV7-7 CASSLARASTQYF TGTGCTAGCAGCTTAGCGCGGGCTTCGACCCAGTACTTC
TRBJ1-1 - - TRBV6-1 CASAREHRRGGTEAFF TGTGCCAGCGCTAGGGAGCACCGCAGGGGCGGGACTGAAGCTTTCTTT
TRBJ2-7 - few TRBV20-1 CSARRTNYEQYF TGCAGTGCTCGCCGAACCAACTACGAGCAGTACTTC
TRBJ2-3 - few TRBV7-2 CASSPGAGVDTQYF TGTGCCAGCAGCCCGGGGGCGGGAGTGGATACGCAGTATTTT
TRBJ2-1 - - TRBV7-9 CASSAFWDEQFF TGTGCCAGCAGCGCCTTTTGGGATGAGCAGTTCTTC
TRBJ2-1 - many TRBV7-6 CASSLAGINEQFF TGTGCCAGCAGCTTAGCGGGTATCAATGAGCAGTTCTTC
TRBJ2-5 - many TRBV20-1 CSARTTGRETQYF TGCAGTGCTAGGACGACAGGGAGGGAGACCCAGTACTTC
TRBJ1-5 - - TRBV6-1 CASRREAGNQPQHF TGTGCCAGCCGTCGTGAGGCAGGAAATCAGCCCCAGCATTTT